Shown below are 31 T cell receptor beta chains from a single sample sequenced in a study of cytomegalovirus exposure and HLA in healthy donors. 13 Jbeta primers and 60 Vbeta primers were used for the PCR. The table came from immunoSEQ multiplex PCR; TCRdb's copy has only in-frame clones and leaves some out. The sample carries over 150,000 clones, over 75% recorded once. The sequencing sample was made of PBMCs. These receptors were obtained from a male donor in good health and CMV-seronegative.

The chain joins TRBV7-9 to TRBJ1-5, with 8 bases lining up with TRBD1. The CDR3 sequence is 14 residues long. From germline, CDR1 is SEHNR and CDR2 FQNEAQ (reference sequence). Trimming took 5 bases from V and 7 from J; bases not matched to a gene: 7. CDR3 nucleotides: TGTGCCAGCAGCCCGGACAGGGTAGACCAGCCCCAGCATTTT. Protein product: CASSPDRVDQPQHF.

This clone came up a few times. V usage is TRBV7-2 and J usage is TRBJ1-6; no definite D call. Trimming took off 5 bases at V and 8 bases at J, with 16 bases between the two ends. In germline, CDR1 is SGHTA, CDR2 FQGNSA. The CDR3 consists of 15 residues. The CDR3 nucleotides are TGTGCCAGCAGCCAGCAGACGGGAATGCATTCACCCCTCCACTTT. This sequence encodes CASSQQTGMHSPLHF.

This clone showed up just once. The chain carries TRBV13 and TRBJ2-2, with 10 nucleotides matching TRBD2. With V trimmed by 5 bases and J by 6 bases, 12 bases remained unmatched. The CDR3 is made up of 17 amino acids. Germline V gene lookup returns CDR1 PRHDT and CDR2 FYEKMQ (reference sequence). The CDR3: CASSRRLAGVVSGELFF. In DNA, the CDR3 is TGTGCCAGCAGCCGCCGTCTAGCGGGGGTCGTATCCGGGGAGCTGTTTTTT.

The rearrangement links TRBV5-1 to TRBJ1-5; TRBD1 agrees at 9 bases. CDR1 is SGHRS and CDR2 is YFSETQ in the germline V gene. The CDR3 is 16 residues long. J gave up 7 bases and V 0 bases, and 8 bases lay outside the gene matches. This CDR3 is CASSLGGTGQMQPQHF. CDR3 in DNA: TGCGCCAGCAGCTTGGGGGGGACAGGGCAAATGCAGCCCCAGCATTTT.

The CDR3 here is CASSFRGSNQPQHF. The CDR3, as DNA: TGTGCCAGCAGTTTCAGGGGTAGCAATCAGCCCCAGCATTTT. The V call is TRBV6-6, the J call TRBJ1-5, with D possibly being TRBD1 (6 bases). This CDR3 is 14 amino acids long. Trimming cost V 4 bases and J 0 bases, with 7 bases left between them. CDR1 MNHNY and CDR2 SVGAGI come from the germline V gene (reference sequence).

The rearrangement links TRBV29-1 to TRBJ2-1; 10 bases agree with TRBD2. Germline trimming cut 5 bases from V and 7 bases from J; bases unmatched to any gene: 5. This CDR3 region has 13 residues. Germline CDR1 and CDR2: SQVTM and ANQGSEA. The CDR3 DNA is TGCAGCGTTCCGGGACTAGCGAGGAATGAGCAGTTCTTC. Amino acids: CSVPGLARNEQFF.

There are a few counts of this clone. The chain uses TRBV4-1 and TRBJ2-5; the D gene is possibly TRBD2 (6 bases). V was clipped by 1 base and J by 0 bases, with 18 bases between them. The CDR3 covers 18 residues. Germline V gene sequence: CDR1 MGHRA, CDR2 YSYEKL. Written as DNA, the CDR3 is TGCGCCAGCAGCCAAGGTTTAGGTTTGGGGGACTACCAAGAGACCCAGTACTTC. This encodes CASSQGLGLGDYQETQYF.

The CDR3 here is CSVTGQQNTEAFF. CDR3 nucleotides: TGCAGCGTGACGGGACAGCAGAACACTGAAGCTTTCTTT. This chain joins TRBV29-1 and TRBJ1-1, with 7 bases identical to TRBD1. Germline values: CDR1 SQVTM, CDR2 ANQGSEA. This CDR3 has 13 amino acids. The V and J ends lost 6 bases and 1 base, in that order; junction bases with no gene match: 5. Full variable domain (remainder filled in from reference TRBV29-1 and TRBJ1-1): SAVISQKPSRDICQRGTSLTIQCQVDSQVTMMFWYRQQPGQSLTLIATANQGSEATYESGFVIDKFPISRPNLTFSTLTVSNMSPEDSSIYLCSVTGQQNTEAFFGQGTRLTVV.

On this clone: The sample holds other DNA sequences that translate to the same CDR3. V and J are TRBV2 and TRBJ2-5; weak D call: TRBD1 (6 bases). Per the germline V gene, CDR1 is SNHLY and CDR2 is FYNNEI. V was shortened by 6 bases and J by 4 bases, with 9 bases between the two germline ends. This CDR3 is 12 amino acids long. The CDR3 region has the DNA TGTGCCAGCAGGGACAGAGGAGAGACCCAGTACTTC. This sequence encodes CASRDRGETQYF.

The rearrangement joins TRBV2 to TRBJ1-6; the D gene is possibly TRBD1 (5 bases). With 3 bases removed from V and 9 bases from J, the gap between germline ends came to 12 bases. The CDR3 loop spans 14 amino acids. CDR1 and CDR2 (germline): SNHLY, FYNNEI. CDR3 region: CASSELGGLSPLHF. The CDR3 region has the DNA TGTGCCAGCAGTGAGTTGGGGGGACTTTCACCCCTCCACTTT.

V is TRBV27 and J is TRBJ1-2; 10 bases align to TRBD1. Germline values: CDR1 MNHEY, CDR2 SMNVEV (reference sequence). CDR3 length: 15 amino acids. Unmatched junction bases numbered 10, after V lost 4 bases and J lost 8 bases. The CDR3 DNA is TGTGCCAGCAGTTCCCCAGACAGGGGGCGACGGGGCTACACCTTC. It translates to CASSSPDRGRRGYTF.

V usage is TRBV7-2 and J usage is TRBJ1-1; a weak D match, TRBD1 (6 bases). V gave up 5 bases and J gave up 1 base, with 14 bases separating them. The CDR3 has 15 amino acids. CDR1 is SGHTA, CDR2 FQGNSA, per germline. CDR3 bases: TGTGCCAGCAGCCTTAGTGGGGGCGCGAACACTGAAGCTTTCTTT. The encoded protein is CASSLSGGANTEAFF.

The genes are TRBV4-1 and TRBJ2-4; tentatively, D is TRBD1 (6 bases). V was clipped by 0 bases and J by 2 bases, with 11 bases between them. The CDR3 totals 16 residues. Per the germline V gene, CDR1 is MGHRA and CDR2 is YSYEKL. The CDR3 loop is CASSQETGFSKNIQYF. The CDR3 nucleotides read TGCGCCAGCAGCCAAGAAACAGGGTTTTCCAAAAACATTCAGTACTTC.

The chain employs TRBV11-2 and TRBJ1-6; 9 positions match TRBD1. CDR3 length: 17 residues. With 0 bases clipped from V and 5 bases from J, the junction kept 5 bases outside the gene matches. The V gene's germline CDR1 is SGHAT and CDR2 FQNNGV. CDR3 residues: CASSLDSWTGDNSPLHF. CDR3 DNA: TGTGCCAGCAGCTTAGACTCGTGGACAGGGGATAATTCACCCCTCCACTTT.

The genes are TRBV2 and TRBJ2-2; D may be TRBD2 (5 bases). CDR3 size: 15 residues. CDR1 is SNHLY, CDR2 FYNNEI, per germline. The V end was cut by 8 bases, the J end by 4 bases, with 17 bases between. The CDR3 coding sequence is TGTGCCAGCTTACAGTACGGGGTGGGCACCGGGGAGCTGTTTTTT. This gives the protein CASLQYGVGTGELFF.

This chain uses TRBV6-5 with TRBJ2-7; tentative D call: TRBD1 (6 bases). The V and J ends lost 5 bases and 4 bases respectively, with 12 bases between them. The CDR3 spans 13 residues. Looked up from germline, CDR1 is MNHEY and CDR2 is SVGAGI. This chain's CDR3 is CASSQGQTYEQYF. DNA of the CDR3: TGTGCCAGCAGTCAAGGACAGACGTACGAGCAGTACTTC.

This sequence joins TRBV6-5 and TRBJ2-5, with 7 bases lining up with TRBD2. Germline-derived CDR1 and CDR2 are MNHEY and SVGAGI. Germline trimming cut 8 bases from V and 3 bases from J; bases unmatched to any gene: 0. CDR3 length equals 11 residues. The CDR3 DNA is TGTGCCAGCGGGGGGGAAGAGACCCAGTACTTC. As protein: CASGGEETQYF.

DNA of the CDR3: TGTGCCAGCAGCTATAGGGGGGCCAAAAACATTCAGTACTTC. Protein product: CASSYRGAKNIQYF. The rearrangement joins TRBV13 to TRBJ2-4; tentative D call: TRBD1 (6 bases). This CDR3 comprises 14 residues. Trimming removed 4 bases at V and 1 base at J, with 8 bases between. Per germline, CDR1 PRHDT and CDR2 FYEKMQ (reference sequence).

This clone showed up just a few times. The gene calls are TRBV30 and TRBJ1-3; D is unclear. V was clipped by 1 base and J by 4 bases, with 11 bases between them. Looked up from germline, CDR1 is GTSNPN and CDR2 is SVGIG (reference sequence). CDR3 length: 14 residues. The CDR3 DNA reads TGTGCCTGGAGTGCCCCGACACCCGGAAACACCATATATTTT. Protein product: CAWSAPTPGNTIYF.

The CDR3 region is CASSPLVEGIIKLAKNIQYF. DNA of the CDR3: TGTGCCAGCAGCCCCCTTGTGGAGGGTATTATTAAACTAGCCAAAAACATTCAGTACTTC. The chain combines TRBV27 with TRBJ2-4, with TRBD2 as a possible D gene (6 bases). Germline assignment: CDR1 MNHEY and CDR2 SMNVEV (reference sequence). V lost 6 bases and J lost 0, with 27 bases in between. The CDR3 consists of 20 residues.

The chain combines TRBV2 with TRBJ1-2; unclear D gene. The CDR3 has 11 amino acids. CDR1 is SNHLY, CDR2 FYNNEI, per germline. V was shortened by 5 bases and J by 5 bases, with 6 bases between the two germline ends. Here the CDR3 DNA reads TGTGCCAGCAGTCAAATTTATGGCTACACCTTC. It yields the protein CASSQIYGYTF.

This clone was detected only a few times. The genes are TRBV11-2 and TRBJ2-5; D might be TRBD2 (5 bases). The CDR3 has 15 amino acids. Germline V CDR1 and CDR2: SGHAT, FQNNGV. Between the trimmed V and J ends, which lost 3 bases and 0 bases, there was a span of 11 bases. The CDR3 DNA sequence: TGTGCCAGCAGCTTTGTTTCGGGGAACCAAGAGACCCAGTACTTC. It codes for CASSFVSGNQETQYF. Drawing the rest from reference TRBV11-2 and TRBJ2-5, the complete variable domain is EAGVAQSPRYKIIEKRQSVAFWCNPISGHATLYWYQQILGQGPKLLIQFQNNGVVDDSQLPKDRFSAERLKGVDSTLKIQPAKLEDSAVYLCASSFVSGNQETQYFGPGTRLLVL.

This sequence joins TRBV7-2 and TRBJ1-5; TRBD1 is a possible D gene (5 bases). The V and J ends lost 1 base and 0 bases respectively, with 7 bases between them. The CDR3 consists of 15 residues. CDR1 and CDR2 (germline): SGHTA, FQGNSA. The CDR3 reads CASSLVQGSNQPQHF. The CDR3 DNA follows: TGTGCCAGCAGCTTAGTCCAGGGTAGCAATCAGCCCCAGCATTTT.

J is TRBJ1-1 and V is TRBV19; D is undetermined. This CDR3 spans 13 amino acids. The ends were cut back, 4 bases at V and 1 base at J, with 7 bases in the middle. In germline, CDR1 is LNHDA, CDR2 SQIVND (reference sequence). Here the CDR3 reads CASSRAKNTEAFF. DNA for the CDR3: TGTGCCAGTAGTAGGGCAAAGAACACTGAAGCTTTCTTT.

This chain links TRBV14 with TRBJ1-1; D not resolved. The germline V gene has CDR1 SGHDN and CDR2 FVKESK. The ends were cut back, 5 bases at V and 2 bases at J, with 15 bases in the middle. The length of the CDR3 is 15 residues. The CDR3, as DNA: TGTGCCAGCAGCAAATTATCGGCAGGCAACACTGAAGCTTTCTTT. Its protein product is CASSKLSAGNTEAFF.

The chain links TRBV5-4 to TRBJ2-4; possibly TRBD1 for D (6 bases). Germline CDR1 SGHNT, CDR2 YYREEE (reference sequence). The CDR3 totals 16 residues. The germline V and J ends were trimmed by 0 bases and 0 bases, with 10 bases remaining between them. CDR3 bases: TGTGCCAGCAGCTTGGGAGGACAGAGAGCCAAAAACATTCAGTACTTC. This gives the protein CASSLGGQRAKNIQYF. The full variable domain, completed using reference TRBV5-4 and TRBJ2-4, is ETGVTQSPTHLIKTRGQQVTLRCSSQSGHNTVSWYQQALGQGPQFIFQYYREEENGRGNFPPRFSGLQFPNYSSELNVNALELDDSALYLCASSLGGQRAKNIQYFGAGTRLSVL.

The V and J genes are TRBV5-1 and TRBJ2-7, with D possibly matching TRBD2 (5 bases). The ends were cut back, 0 bases at V and 0 bases at J, with 10 bases in the middle. The CDR3 spans 15 residues. Germline V gives CDR1 SGHRS, CDR2 YFSETQ. CDR3 coding DNA: TGCGCCAGCAGCTTGGACCGACTAAGCTCCTACGAGCAGTACTTC. This codes for CASSLDRLSSYEQYF. Full variable domain (remainder filled in from reference TRBV5-1 and TRBJ2-7): KAGVTQTPRYLIKTRGQQVTLSCSPISGHRSVSWYQQTPGQGLQFLFEYFSETQRNKGNFPGRFSGRQFSNSRSEMNVSTLELGDSALYLCASSLDRLSSYEQYFGPGTRLTVT.

Concerning this clone itself: This sample also contains other DNA sequences that code for the same CDR3. V gene TRBV6-5 combines with J gene TRBJ1-5; D unresolved. Trimming shortened V by 2 bases and J by 4 bases, and 6 bases separated the two germline ends. Germline CDR1 is MNHEY and CDR2 is SVGAGI. There are 13 residues in the CDR3. For the CDR3, the DNA is TGTGCCAGCAGTTACGAAGAGAATCAGCCCCAGCATTTT. Protein product: CASSYEENQPQHF.

V and J are TRBV10-1 and TRBJ2-1, with 8 bases aligning to TRBD2. This CDR3 is built from 16 residues. V was clipped by 0 bases and J by 4 bases; unmatched bases: 5. CDR1 WNHNN and CDR2 SYGVQD come from the germline V gene (reference sequence). The CDR3 spells CASSESRRGAYNEQFF. CDR3 coding DNA: TGCGCCAGCAGTGAGTCAAGGCGGGGGGCTTACAATGAGCAGTTCTTC.

The rearrangement uses TRBV6-1 and TRBJ2-7; the match to TRBD1 covers 11 bases. Germline V lookup: CDR1 MNHNS, CDR2 SASEGT. V gave up 3 bases and J gave up 3 bases; unmatched junction bases: 4. This CDR3 spans 15 amino acids. The CDR3 protein is CASSDGTGGFYEQYF. The CDR3 nucleotides are TGTGCCAGCAGTGATGGGACAGGGGGGTTCTACGAGCAGTACTTC.

This chain connects TRBV19 to TRBJ1-5; D is undetermined. The CDR3 is made up of 17 amino acids. Trimming cost V 6 bases and J 0 bases, with 18 bases left between them. The germline CDR1 and CDR2 sequences are LNHDA and SQIVND (reference sequence). The CDR3 is CASRRAVPTYSNQPQHF. DNA for the CDR3: TGTGCCAGTAGGAGAGCCGTCCCCACCTATAGCAATCAGCCCCAGCATTTT.